This note documents a single TCR beta chain sequence. Germline CDR1 SGDLS, CDR2 YYNGEE. With 2 bases removed from V and 1 base from J, the gap between germline ends came to 11 bases. The CDR3 covers 15 residues. The sample originates from a study of cytomegalovirus exposure and HLA in healthy donors. For the study at large: The 110 or so validation repertoires were produced on the same platform as the 550 to 700 repertoires of the first cohort. This was reported in a later analysis.

The donors were in the approximately 120-subject validation cohort, distinct from the approximately 670-subject first cohort. Sequencing was performed with immunoSEQ multiplex PCR; in TCRdb, only in-frame clones are kept and a portion is missing. The sample holds approximately 180,000 clones; about 89% are singletons and the top ten take about 2.5%. The J gene is TRBJ2-3, the V gene TRBV9; D remains unclear. The sequence was obtained from a man between 18 and 29 years old in good health and CMV-seropositive. The sequenced material came from PBMCs. The chain's CDR3 is CASSVQNYRTDTQYF. For the CDR3, the DNA is TGTGCCAGCAGCGTCCAGAACTATCGCACAGATACGCAGTATTTT.